This TCR beta chain was captured by sequencing in a study of monozygotic twins with inflammatory bowel disease. Points on this clonotype: Its antigen remains unidentified.

UMIs that included a 6-nucleotide sample barcode were added by template switching, which took place during cDNA synthesis. TCRdb re-called the 5' RACE reads; one entry per CDR3 protein, DNA not given. Its listing shows some 400,000 distinct CDR3 sequences. The CDR3 consists of 14 residues. In germline, CDR1 is SGHRS, CDR2 YFSETQ. Study findings and constraints: IBD-affected twins scored below their healthy co-twins in TCRbeta diversity (inverse Simpson). Distinction of different T cell subtypes was not possible.

This chain uses TRBV5-1 with TRBJ2-3; absent DNA, TCRdb's TRBD1 call cannot be checked. The sequence derives from a human donor with ulcerative colitis or Crohn's disease, or a healthy co-twin of an affected twin (not recorded which). The sample consisted of blood. This CDR3 reads CASSFEGSTDTQYF. Drawing the rest from reference TRBV5-1 and TRBJ2-3, the complete variable domain is KAGVTQTPRYLIKTRGQQVTLSCSPISGHRSVSWYQQTPGQGLQFLFEYFSETQRNKGNFPGRFSGRQFSNSRSEMNVSTLELGDSALYLCASSFEGSTDTQYFGPGTRLTVL.